The present T cell receptor (beta chain) was sequenced within a study of cytotoxic CD8 clonotypes in ibrutinib-treated CLL. Overall study: Per sample, productive templates averaged around 230,000 and productive rearrangements averaged approximately 90,000.

This clone was picked up one time. Generated by immunoSEQ multiplex PCR, the TCRdb table keeps only in-frame clones and is missing some. The table records approximately 20,000 clones, 81% of them present only once. From germline, CDR1 is SGHTA and CDR2 FQGNSA. The CDR3 sequence is 14 residues long. Trimming removed 5 bases from V and 3 bases from J, with 12 bases in between. The sequence derives from a human donor with chronic lymphocytic leukemia. Sequences were derived from PBMCs, sampled before ibrutinib treatment. The chain couples TRBV7-2 to TRBJ2-3, with D perhaps TRBD2 (5 bases). CDR3 DNA sequence: TGTGCCAGCAGCCCTAGTCCGGGAACAGATACGCAGTATTTT. Protein: CASSPSPGTDTQYF.